Listed below are T cell receptor beta chains from one sample, sequenced in a study of blood T cell repertoires in COVID-19. Measured with immunoSEQ multiplex PCR; TCRdb has only the in-frame clones, and not every one. The sample has fewer than 150,000 clones; about four fifths are singletons. The specimen was peripheral blood. Receptors originate from a woman of 80 years or more in a cohort sampled during active or convalescent COVID-19. Each CDR3 is given with its conserved first and last residue. The order of the fields is clone size, V gene, J gene, D gene, CDR3 DNA, CDR3 protein. D genes are given only for firm matches. Not every row has a clone size; where given, it reads once, few, many or a size class.

NA	TRBV19	TRBJ1-1	NA	TGTGCCAGTAGTATAGGTGGCATTGGCACTGAAGCTTTCTTT	CASSIGGIGTEAFF
NA	TRBV5-1	TRBJ2-5	NA	TGCGCCAGCAGCTTGATCCCCGAAGAGACCCAGTACTTC	CASSLIPEETQYF
NA	TRBV19	TRBJ1-4	TRBD1	TGTGCCAGTAGTAAATGGGAAGGGGGCACCGCTGAAAAACTGTTTTTT	CASSKWEGGTAEKLFF
NA	TRBV11-2	TRBJ2-3	TRBD2	TGTGCCAGCAGCTTTCTAGCGGGGGGCACAGATACGCAGTATTTT	CASSFLAGGTDTQYF
NA	TRBV24-1	TRBJ2-2	TRBD1	TGTGCCACCAGTGATTACGGACAGGGGGTCACCGGGGAGCTGTTTTTT	CATSDYGQGVTGELFF
NA	TRBV5-6	TRBJ2-1	NA	TGTGCCAGCAGCACCGTGGGGGCCGCCTACAATGAGCAGTTCTTC	CASSTVGAAYNEQFF
NA	TRBV6-1	TRBJ1-2	TRBD1	TGTGCCAGCAGTGAAGCGGGACAGCCCTATGGCTACACCTTC	CASSEAGQPYGYTF
once	TRBV7-2	TRBJ2-1	NA	TGTGCCAGCAGCAGAACGTGGCTACACCCAGGCAATGAGCAGTTCTTC	CASSRTWLHPGNEQFF
NA	TRBV3-1/TRBV3-2	TRBJ1-6	TRBD1	TGTGCCAGCAGCCACAGACAGGGAGGTTCACCCCTCCACTTT	CASSHRQGGSPLHF
NA	TRBV5-1	TRBJ2-5	NA	TGCGCCAGCAGCTTGAATATCGAGACCCAGTACTTC	CASSLNIETQYF
few	TRBV5-5	TRBJ1-3	TRBD1	TGTGCCAGCAGCCGGGACAGGGGGTTTGAAAACACCATATATTTT	CASSRDRGFENTIYF
NA	TRBV19	TRBJ1-2	NA	TGTGCCAGTAGCTCCGACAGCCCCTATGGCTACACCTTC	CASSSDSPYGYTF
NA	TRBV7-9	TRBJ1-3	NA	TGTGCCAGCGCCTTCCTTACAGGAAACACCATATATTTT	CASAFLTGNTIYF
NA	TRBV4-1	TRBJ1-2	NA	TGCGCCAGCAGCCAATCGGACAGACGCTATGGCTACACCTTC	CASSQSDRRYGYTF
NA	TRBV7-2	TRBJ1-6	TRBD1	TGTGCCAGCAGCTTAGAGGGCGGGACAGGTACTTCACCCCTCCACTTT	CASSLEGGTGTSPLHF
NA	TRBV9	TRBJ2-3	NA	TGTGCCAGCAGCGTAGGAAAGGGGCTAAGCACAGATACGCAGTATTTT	CASSVGKGLSTDTQYF
once	TRBV11-2	TRBJ2-1	TRBD2	TGTGCCAGCAGCTCGACTAGCGGGGCCCACAATGAGCAGTTCTTC	CASSSTSGAHNEQFF
NA	TRBV11-3	TRBJ2-3	TRBD2	TGTGCCAGCAGCAGGGGGACTAGCGGAGATACGCAGTATTTT	CASSRGTSGDTQYF
NA	TRBV12-3/TRBV12-4	TRBJ1-5	NA	TGTGCCAGCAGTTTAACAGATTTGGGGCCCCAGCATTTT	CASSLTDLGPQHF
once	TRBV19	TRBJ1-1	NA	TGTGCCAGTAGTATTAGGGGGAGACATGCTGAAGCTTTCTTT	CASSIRGRHAEAFF
NA	TRBV2	TRBJ2-2	TRBD2	TGTGCCAGCAGCAACATCCTAGCGGGGGGGCTGGACACCGGGGAGCTGTTTTTT	CASSNILAGGLDTGELFF
NA	TRBV18	TRBJ1-1	NA	TGTGCCAGCTCACAGCTGTTCGGACTCAACACTGAAGCTTTCTTT	CASSQLFGLNTEAFF
NA	TRBV3-1/TRBV3-2	TRBJ2-7	TRBD1	TGTGCCAGCAGCCGCAGGGGGTCCTACGAGCAGTACTTC	CASSRRGSYEQYF
NA	TRBV7-9	TRBJ2-3	NA	TGTGCCAGCACTAACGGGGATACGCAGTATTTT	CASTNGDTQYF
once	TRBV6-6	TRBJ1-1	TRBD1	TGTGCCAGCCTCCAGGCCGCGACAGGGGCCTCCACTGAAGCTTTCTTT	CASLQAATGASTEAFF
NA	TRBV5-1	TRBJ2-2	NA	TGCGCCAGCAGCTTGGTCCCTTCCACCGGGGAGCTGTTTTTT	CASSLVPSTGELFF
NA	TRBV18	TRBJ1-1	TRBD1	TGTGCCAGCTCACATGGACAGGGAGGTTACCCTGAAGCTTTCTTT	CASSHGQGGYPEAFF
NA	TRBV10-3	TRBJ2-1	NA	TGTGCCATCAGTGGGGACAATCCCCACAATGAGCAGTTCTTC	CAISGDNPHNEQFF
NA	TRBV6-6	TRBJ2-3	NA	TGTGCCAGCAGTCCCCGTCCTAGCGTGGAGGTGACAGATACGCAGTATTTT	CASSPRPSVEVTDTQYF
NA	TRBV9	TRBJ2-5	TRBD2	TGTGCCAGCAGCGTTAGCGGGGGGGCAACAGAGACCCAGTACTTC	CASSVSGGATETQYF
NA	TRBV2	TRBJ2-1	TRBD1	TGTGCCAGCAGTGAAGATGGTCAGGGGGTGAGTGAGCAGTTCTTC	CASSEDGQGVSEQFF
NA	TRBV12-3/TRBV12-4	TRBJ2-2	NA	TGTGCCAGCAGCTCCAGCGGAACCGGGGAGCTGTTTTTT	CASSSSGTGELFF
NA	TRBV7-8	TRBJ2-1	NA	TGTGCCAGCAGCCCGCGGGGGCAGGACAATGAGCAGTTCTTC	CASSPRGQDNEQFF
NA	TRBV15	TRBJ1-2	TRBD1	TGTGCCACCAGCCCCCGGGACAGGGCTAACTATGGCTACACCTTC	CATSPRDRANYGYTF
NA	TRBV29-1	TRBJ2-2	TRBD2	TGCAGCGTCCCCGACGTGCGGGGGTGGACCGGGGAGCTGTTTTTT	CSVPDVRGWTGELFF
NA	TRBV5-1	TRBJ2-5	TRBD1	TGCGCCAGCAGCCTGAACGGACAGGGTCGGATTGAGACCCAGTACTTC	CASSLNGQGRIETQYF
few	TRBV6-4	TRBJ2-2	NA	TGTGCCAGTAGACAAAATAGTAAGACCGGGGAGCTGTTTTTT	CASRQNSKTGELFF
NA	TRBV6-5	TRBJ2-1	NA	TGTGCCAGCAGTCCCATAGGTCGGAGTCACAATGAGCAGTTCTTC	CASSPIGRSHNEQFF
once	TRBV5-1	TRBJ2-1	NA	TGCGCCAGCACCCCTAACCGGAATGAGCAGTTCTTC	CASTPNRNEQFF
NA	TRBV13	TRBJ1-1	NA	TGTGCCAGCAGCTTAGGCGTAGCTTTCTTT	CASSLGVAFF
NA	TRBV5-4	TRBJ2-5	NA	TGTGCCAGCAGCGCGGGACCAGGGTTTAGGACCCAGTACTTC	CASSAGPGFRTQYF
NA	TRBV29-1	TRBJ2-1	TRBD2	TGCAGCGGGGAAGATCGGTCGGGAGGGGAGCAGTTCTTC	CSGEDRSGGEQFF
NA	TRBV7-8	TRBJ2-3	TRBD2	TGTGCCAGCAGCTTACTCGCGGGGGGGCCGGGGGCAGATACGCAGTATTTT	CASSLLAGGPGADTQYF